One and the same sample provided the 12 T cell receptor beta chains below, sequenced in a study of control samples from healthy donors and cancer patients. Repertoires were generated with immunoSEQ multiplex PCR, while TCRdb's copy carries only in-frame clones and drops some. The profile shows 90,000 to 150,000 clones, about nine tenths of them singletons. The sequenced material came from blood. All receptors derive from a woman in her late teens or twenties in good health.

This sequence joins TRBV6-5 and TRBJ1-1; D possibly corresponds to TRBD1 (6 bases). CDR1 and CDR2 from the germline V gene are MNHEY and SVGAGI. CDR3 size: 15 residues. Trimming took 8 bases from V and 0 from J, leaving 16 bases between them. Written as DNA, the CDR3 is TGTGCCAGCGGACCCAGGGGACCCATGAACACTGAAGCTTTCTTT. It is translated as CASGPRGPMNTEAFF.

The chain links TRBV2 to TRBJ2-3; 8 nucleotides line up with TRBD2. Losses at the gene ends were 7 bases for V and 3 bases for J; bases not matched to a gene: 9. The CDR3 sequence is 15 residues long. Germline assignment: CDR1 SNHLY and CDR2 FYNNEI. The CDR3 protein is CASKDTLAGTDTQYF. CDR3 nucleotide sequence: TGTGCCAGCAAGGACACCTTAGCGGGAACAGATACGCAGTATTTT. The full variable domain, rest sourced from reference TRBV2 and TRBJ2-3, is EPEVTQTPSHQVTQMGQEVILRCVPISNHLYFYWYRQILGQKVEFLVSFYNNEISEKSEIFDDQFSVERPDGSNFTLKIRSTKLEDSAMYFCASKDTLAGTDTQYFGPGTRLTVL.

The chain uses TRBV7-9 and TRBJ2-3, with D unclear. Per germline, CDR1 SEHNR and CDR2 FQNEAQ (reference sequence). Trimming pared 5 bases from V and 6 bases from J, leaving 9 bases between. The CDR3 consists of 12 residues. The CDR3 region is CASSPVGDTQYF. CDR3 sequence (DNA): TGTGCCAGCAGCCCCGTGGGGGATACGCAGTATTTT.

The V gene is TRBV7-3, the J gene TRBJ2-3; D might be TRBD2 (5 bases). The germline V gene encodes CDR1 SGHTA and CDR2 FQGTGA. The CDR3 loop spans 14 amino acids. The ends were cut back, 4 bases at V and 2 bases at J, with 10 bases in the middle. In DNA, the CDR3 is TGTGCCAGCAGCTCCGCAGCGGACACAGATACGCAGTATTTT. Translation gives CASSSAADTDTQYF.

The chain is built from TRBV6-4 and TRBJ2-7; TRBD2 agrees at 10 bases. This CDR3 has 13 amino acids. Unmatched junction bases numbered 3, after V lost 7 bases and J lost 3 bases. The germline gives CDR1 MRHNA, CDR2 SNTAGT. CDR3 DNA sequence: TGTGCCAGCACCAGGACTAGCGGCTACGAGCAGTACTTC. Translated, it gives CASTRTSGYEQYF.

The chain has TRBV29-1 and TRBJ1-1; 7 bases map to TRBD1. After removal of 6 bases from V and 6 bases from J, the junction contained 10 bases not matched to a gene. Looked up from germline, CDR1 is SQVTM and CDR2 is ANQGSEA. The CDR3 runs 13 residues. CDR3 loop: CSVHRAGGAEAFF. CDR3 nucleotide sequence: TGCAGCGTACACAGGGCAGGGGGAGCTGAAGCTTTCTTT.

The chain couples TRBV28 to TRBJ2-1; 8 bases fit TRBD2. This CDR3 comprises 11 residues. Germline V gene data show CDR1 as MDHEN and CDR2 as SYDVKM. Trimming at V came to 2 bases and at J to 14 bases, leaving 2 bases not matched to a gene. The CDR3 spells CASSLGTREFF. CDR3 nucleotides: TGTGCCAGCAGTTTAGGGACTAGGGAGTTCTTC.

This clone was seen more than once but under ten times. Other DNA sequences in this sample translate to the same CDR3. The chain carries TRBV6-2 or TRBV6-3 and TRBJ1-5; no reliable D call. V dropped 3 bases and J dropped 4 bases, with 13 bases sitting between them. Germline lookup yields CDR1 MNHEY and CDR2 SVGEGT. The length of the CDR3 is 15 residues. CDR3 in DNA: TGTGCCAGCAGTTATTCCCCCTTGGCTAATCAGCCCCAGCATTTT. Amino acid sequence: CASSYSPLANQPQHF.

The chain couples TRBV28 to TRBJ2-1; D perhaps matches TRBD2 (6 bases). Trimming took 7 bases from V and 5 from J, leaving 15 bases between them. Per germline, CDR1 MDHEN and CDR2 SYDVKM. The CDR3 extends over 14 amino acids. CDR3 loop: CASNVGGGNNEQFF. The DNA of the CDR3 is TGTGCCAGCAACGTGGGAGGTGGCAACAATGAGCAGTTCTTC.

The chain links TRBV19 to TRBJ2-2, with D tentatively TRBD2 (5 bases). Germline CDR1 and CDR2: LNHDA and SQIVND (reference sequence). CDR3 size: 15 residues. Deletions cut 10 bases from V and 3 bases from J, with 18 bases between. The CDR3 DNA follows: TGTGCCACCAGTACCCGGGGATGGGACACCGGGGAGCTGTTTTTT. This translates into CATSTRGWDTGELFF.

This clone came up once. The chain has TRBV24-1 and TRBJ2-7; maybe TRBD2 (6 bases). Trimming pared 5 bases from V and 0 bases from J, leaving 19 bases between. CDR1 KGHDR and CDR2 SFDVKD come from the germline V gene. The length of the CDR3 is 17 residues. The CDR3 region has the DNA TGTGCCACCAGTGTCCTTGGGACTTTCTCGAGCTCCTACGAGCAGTACTTC. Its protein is CATSVLGTFSSSYEQYF.

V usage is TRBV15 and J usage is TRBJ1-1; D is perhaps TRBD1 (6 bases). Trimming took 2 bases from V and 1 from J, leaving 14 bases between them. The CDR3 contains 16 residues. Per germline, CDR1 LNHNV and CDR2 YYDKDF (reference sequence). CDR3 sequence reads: CATSRRRTGTNTEAFF. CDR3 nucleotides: TGTGCCACCAGCAGACGGAGAACAGGGACGAACACTGAAGCTTTCTTT.